A single sample is the source of the 5 T cell receptor beta chains below, sequenced in a study of blood T cell repertoires in COVID-19. The repertoire was sequenced with immunoSEQ multiplex PCR; TCRdb's copy has only in-frame clones and lacks some. The sample holds 310,000 or so clones, 90% seen once. Sequenced material: PBMCs or T cells enriched from blood (not recorded which). The receptors were sampled from a young woman with acute COVID-19.

The rearrangement links TRBV5-4 to TRBJ2-7; weak D call: TRBD1 (5 bases). There are 15 residues in the CDR3. Germline-derived CDR1 and CDR2 are SGHNT and YYREEE (reference sequence). Trimming pared 0 bases from V and 2 bases from J, leaving 12 bases between. The CDR3 loop is CASSLGSLQAYEQYF. The CDR3 nucleotides read TGTGCCAGCAGCTTGGGGTCCCTACAGGCCTACGAGCAGTACTTC.

This chain uses TRBV11-2 with TRBJ2-1; 10 nucleotides line up with TRBD2. The CDR3 totals 18 residues. CDR1 and CDR2 (germline): SGHAT, FQNNGV. Trimming cost V 1 base and J 0 bases; bases outside gene matches: 6. For the CDR3, the DNA is TGTGCCAGCAGCTTAGTCCTAGCGGGAGCCTTCTCCTACAATGAGCAGTTCTTC. Translating gives CASSLVLAGAFSYNEQFF.

This sequence joins TRBV28 and TRBJ1-6, with D perhaps matching TRBD1 (6 bases). In germline, CDR1 is MDHEN, CDR2 SYDVKM. The CDR3 consists of 17 residues. Trimming shortened V by 3 bases and J by 5 bases, and 17 bases separated the two germline ends. The DNA for the CDR3 is TGTGCCAGCAGTTTGTGGGGAGGGGGGCGAGATAATTCACCCCTCCACTTT. Amino acids: CASSLWGGGRDNSPLHF.

This rearrangement joins TRBV28 to TRBJ2-7, with 8 nucleotides matching TRBD1. Germline V gene data show CDR1 as MDHEN and CDR2 as SYDVKM. This CDR3 contains 15 residues. Trimming at V came to 4 bases and at J to 6 bases, leaving 11 bases not matched to a gene. CDR3 residues: CASSSSGTGLVEQYF. The CDR3 DNA is TGTGCCAGCAGTTCGTCCGGGACAGGTTTGGTCGAGCAGTACTTC.

The CDR3 loop reads CASSLGTGASYEQYF. The CDR3 region has the DNA TGTGCCAGCAGTTTAGGGACAGGGGCCTCCTACGAGCAGTACTTC. The V and J genes are TRBV27 and TRBJ2-7; 10 nucleotides line up with TRBD1. Germline V gene sequence: CDR1 MNHEY, CDR2 SMNVEV (reference sequence). Trimming cost V 2 bases and J 0 bases; bases outside gene matches: 1. The CDR3 covers 15 residues.